The rows below give T cell receptor beta chains drawn from one sample of a study of T cells after yellow fever vaccination. TCRdb recomputed calls from the 5' RACE reads with MiXCR, one row per CDR3 protein. In the table there are 60,000 to 85,000 distinct CDR3 sequences, roughly 6.9% of which are singletons. The sequences come from CD8+ T cells sorted from PBMCs, collected about 5 days after the first yellow fever vaccination. The receptors come from a man younger than 35 who received the YFV17D yellow fever vaccine. Each CDR3 is given with its conserved first and last residue.

TRBV27	TRBJ1-4	CASQQGIHEKLFF
TRBV7-2	TRBJ1-1	CASSPSATGNTEAFF
TRBV7-9	TRBJ2-1	CASSPKIHEQFF
TRBV4-1	TRBJ2-7	CASSQARTGSYEQYF
TRBV3-1	TRBJ2-3	CASSATQLAQYF
TRBV29-1	TRBJ1-1	CSVAGGDNTEAFF
TRBV6-1	TRBJ1-2	CASSRDRKRSNYGYTF
TRBV27	TRBJ2-3	CASSPPGLADPKYF
TRBV7-3	TRBJ1-6	CASSLTSGMDSPLHF
TRBV11-2	TRBJ2-3	CASSLAGGLVDTQYF
TRBV27	TRBJ2-1	CASSLPSDLGNEQFF
TRBV6-5	TRBJ2-4	CASSYSESWGKNIQYF
TRBV5-4	TRBJ1-1	CASSPGLAAEAFF
TRBV7-7	TRBJ2-1	CASSADRGSYNEQFF
TRBV7-9	TRBJ1-1	CASSLSGKNTEAFF
TRBV4-1	TRBJ2-1	CASSHPYGGSRDNNEQFF
TRBV7-7	TRBJ2-5	CASGRAQGSQETQYF
TRBV4-3	TRBJ2-7	CASSQDPPRTGGFEQYF
TRBV27	TRBJ2-2	CASSLSIPPGRTGELFF
TRBV30	TRBJ1-6	CAWSSGQGDSPLHF
TRBV29-1	TRBJ2-7	CSVEGGGLSYEQYF
TRBV20-1	TRBJ2-2	CSAWTDLGSNTGELFF
TRBV6-1	TRBJ1-1	CASSHPLGGNTEAFF
TRBV3-1	TRBJ1-1	CASSPRMGGMNTEAFF
TRBV6-5	TRBJ2-5	CASSYSGTSGGETQYF
TRBV7-9	TRBJ1-2	CASRPGDSYGYTF
TRBV15	TRBJ2-5	CATSSHPGGLGQETQYF
TRBV4-1	TRBJ2-5	CASSQGAGITQETQYF
TRBV7-3	TRBJ1-1	CASSPGGSEAFF
TRBV14	TRBJ1-1	CASSQVFGVNTEAFF
TRBV11-2	TRBJ2-1	CASSLEGFKGLTYNEQFF
TRBV4-3	TRBJ1-4	CASSQEGTGAVEKLFF
TRBV9	TRBJ2-2	CASSYGGTGELFF
TRBV6-5	TRBJ2-1	CASSYSMGGDEQFF
TRBV4-1	TRBJ2-7	CASSQERGGGYEQYF
TRBV4-1	TRBJ1-5	CASSQRTGAGNQPQHF
TRBV12-3/TRBV12-4	TRBJ1-1	CASSTRGSWNTEAFF
TRBV19	TRBJ2-1	CASSSSGGHSYNEQFF
TRBV21-1	TRBJ2-1	CASSMGPYNEQFF
TRBV7-9	TRBJ2-5	CASSLVYDLGETQYF
TRBV6-1	TRBJ2-1	CASRPEKRGAYNEQFF
TRBV29-1	TRBJ2-5	CSFGPRGWETQYF
TRBV2	TRBJ1-1	CASSKRDGNTEAFF
TRBV4-3	TRBJ2-5	CASSQDRGGAEETQYF
TRBV20-1	TRBJ2-5	CSATSGEARETQYF
TRBV5-1	TRBJ2-2	CASSLDLQRYTGELFF
TRBV19	TRBJ1-2	CASSIRTGSLLYGYTF
TRBV4-1	TRBJ2-1	CASSQGQGAYNEQFF
TRBV6-5	TRBJ2-3	CASSTKFTDTQYF
TRBV6-1	TRBJ2-3	CASSEGKRQYF
TRBV27	TRBJ2-3	CASSFADSTDTQYF
TRBV4-1	TRBJ1-4	CASSLTDLSEKLFF
TRBV7-3	TRBJ2-1	CASRFPLRGTSMWGSSYNEQFF
TRBV19	TRBJ2-7	CASSPGTGPSPFYEQYF